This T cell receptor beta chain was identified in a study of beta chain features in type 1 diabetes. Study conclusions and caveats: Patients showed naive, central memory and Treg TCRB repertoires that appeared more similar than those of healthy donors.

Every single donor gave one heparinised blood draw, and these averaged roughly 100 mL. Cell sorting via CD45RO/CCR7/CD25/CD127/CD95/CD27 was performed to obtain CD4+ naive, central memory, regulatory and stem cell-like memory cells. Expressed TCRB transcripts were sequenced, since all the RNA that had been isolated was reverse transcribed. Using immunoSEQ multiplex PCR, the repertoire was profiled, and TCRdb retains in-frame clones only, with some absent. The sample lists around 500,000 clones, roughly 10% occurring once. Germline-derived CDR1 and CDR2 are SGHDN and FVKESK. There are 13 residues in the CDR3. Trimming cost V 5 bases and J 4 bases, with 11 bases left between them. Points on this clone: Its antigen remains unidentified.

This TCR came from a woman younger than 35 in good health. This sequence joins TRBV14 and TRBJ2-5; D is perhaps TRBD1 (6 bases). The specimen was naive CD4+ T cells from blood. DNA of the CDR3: TGTGCCAGCAGCGAAATCAGGGGAGAGACCCAGTACTTC. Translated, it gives CASSEIRGETQYF.